This is a list of T cell receptor beta chains from one sample in a study of cytomegalovirus exposure and HLA in healthy donors. The data were produced by immunoSEQ multiplex PCR, yet TCRdb's version contains in-frame clones alone and is incomplete. Of some 160,000 clones listed, just over 75% are singletons. Sequenced input: PBMCs. The receptors derive from a middle-aged man in good health and CMV-seronegative. CDR3s include the opening cysteine and the closing phenylalanine or tryptophan. The D gene is left open where the match is weak. Size is stated for part of the rows, as once, few or many counts, or as a class when the clone is expanded.

j_gene,d_gene,v_gene,abundance,CDR3nt,CDR3aa
TRBJ2-7,TRBD2,TRBV7-2,.,TGTGCCAGCAGCCTATGGACTAGCGGGAGCCACGAGCAGTACTTC,CASSLWTSGSHEQYF
TRBJ2-1,TRBD2,TRBV4-1,.,TGCGCCAGCAGCCCAACGACTAGCGGGGGGGGTGGCAATGAGCAGTTCTTC,CASSPTTSGGGGNEQFF
TRBJ1-2,.,TRBV7-9,.,TGTGCCAGCAGCTTCGTTCGACCGGGGGATGGCTACACCTTC,CASSFVRPGDGYTF
TRBJ2-1,TRBD2,TRBV11-2,.,TGTGCCAGCAGCTCCGGACTAGCGGAATGGCAGTTCTTC,CASSSGLAEWQFF
TRBJ1-1,.,TRBV28,.,TGTGCCAGCAGGACACAGGCCTTCCCCCGGGCTTTCTTT,CASRTQAFPRAFF
TRBJ2-3,TRBD2,TRBV5-1,once,TGCGCCAGCAGCGGCTTAGCGGGAGGGACAGATACGCAGTATTTT,CASSGLAGGTDTQYF
TRBJ2-1,.,TRBV9,.,TGTGCCAGCAGCCCTCTCCAGGGGAGCTCCTACAATGAGCAGTTCTTC,CASSPLQGSSYNEQFF
TRBJ1-2,TRBD1,TRBV14,.,TGTGCCAGCAGCCGGGACAGGGGTATGGGTGGCTACACCTTC,CASSRDRGMGGYTF
TRBJ2-5,TRBD1,TRBV11-2,once,TGTGCCAGCAGCCGAGCGTCAACAGGGGTAACGGTGGAGACCCAGTACTTC,CASSRASTGVTVETQYF
TRBJ1-4,.,TRBV5-5,.,TGTGCCAGCAGCTTGATCGGGACAACTAATGAAAAACTGTTTTTT,CASSLIGTTNEKLFF
TRBJ2-7,TRBD2,TRBV19,.,TGTGCCAGTAGTGTCGGACTAGCGGGGAACTCCTACGAGCAGTACTTC,CASSVGLAGNSYEQYF
TRBJ2-5,.,TRBV7-3,.,TGTGCCAGCAGCTTAGGCGTAGGGAGGGAGACCCAGTACTTC,CASSLGVGRETQYF
TRBJ2-7,.,TRBV27,.,TGTGCCAGCAGTCCTATCGGAGGGTACGCCGAGCAGTACTTC,CASSPIGGYAEQYF
TRBJ2-6,.,TRBV5-1,.,TGCGCCAGCAGCTTGCCGGGGGATGGGGCCAACGTCCTGACTTTC,CASSLPGDGANVLTF
TRBJ2-1,.,TRBV18,.,TGTGCCAGCTCACCTCGGGGGATTGAGCAGTTCTTC,CASSPRGIEQFF
TRBJ1-1,.,TRBV6-6,.,TGTGCCAGCAAGGGAGCCGGGCCTGAAGCTTTCTTT,CASKGAGPEAFF
TRBJ2-7,.,TRBV27,.,TGTGCCAGCAGTTTAAACGGTCCCCTCTCCTACGAGCAGTACTTC,CASSLNGPLSYEQYF
TRBJ1-3,.,TRBV19,.,TGTGCCAGTAGTATACGTAAGGAGGGTACCTCTGGAAACACCATATATTTT,CASSIRKEGTSGNTIYF
TRBJ2-1,.,TRBV6-1,.,TGTGCCAGCAGGGCTAACCCTGGGGAGAATGAGCAGTTCTTC,CASRANPGENEQFF
TRBJ1-1,.,TRBV2,few,TGTGCCAGCGGGCGACGTGTGCTTACGAACACTGAAGCTTTCTTT,CASGRRVLTNTEAFF
TRBJ2-5,.,TRBV28,.,TGTGCCAGCATTTCAAACGACCAGGGAGGAGAGACCCAGTACTTC,CASISNDQGGETQYF
TRBJ1-2,.,TRBV5-6,.,TGTGCCAGCAGCTTGGCGTCGGGAAGTGGCTACACCTTC,CASSLASGSGYTF
TRBJ2-1,TRBD2,TRBV7-9,.,TGTGCCAGCAGCTCGGATCTAGCGGGAACCTACAATGAGCGGTTCTTC,CASSSDLAGTYNERFF
TRBJ2-1,.,TRBV30,.,TGTGCCTGGAGTGTACCCCCGGGAGTGGGGAAATACTCCTACAATGAGCAGTTCTTC,CAWSVPPGVGKYSYNEQFF
TRBJ2-6,.,TRBV29-1,few,TGCAGCGCCATACAGGGAACTGGGGCCAACGGCCTGACTTTC,CSAIQGTGANGLTF
TRBJ2-1,TRBD1,TRBV9,.,TGTGCCAGCAGCGTAGAGGGGACAGCAAGGCATGAGCAGTTCTTC,CASSVEGTARHEQFF
TRBJ1-1,TRBD1,TRBV27,once,TGTGCCAGCAGTTTCTTCTACAGGGGGCGCGTAGGCACTGAAGCTTTCTTT,CASSFFYRGRVGTEAFF
TRBJ2-1,.,TRBV30,few,TGTGCCTGGACTACTGACAGCCGCAATGAGCAGTTCTTC,CAWTTDSRNEQFF
TRBJ2-1,.,TRBV11-3,.,TGTGCCAGCAGCCCGCGAACTAGCCTCCCCTACAATGAGCAGTTCTTC,CASSPRTSLPYNEQFF
TRBJ2-1,.,TRBV5-5,.,TGTGCCAGCGGGAGTTTTTCGCGTCCGGAGCACAATGAGCAGTTCTTC,CASGSFSRPEHNEQFF
TRBJ2-5,.,TRBV7-9,few,TGTTCCAGCAGCTTAAGGGGCCAAGCCGGGGAGACCCAGTACTTC,CSSSLRGQAGETQYF
TRBJ1-1,.,TRBV5-1,.,TGCGCCAGCAGCCTCGGGACTTTCAACACTGAAGCTTTCTTT,CASSLGTFNTEAFF
TRBJ2-6,TRBD1,TRBV6-1,many,TGTGCCAGCAGTGAAGCCTACAGGGGGGCTGGGGCCAACGTCCTGACTTTC,CASSEAYRGAGANVLTF
TRBJ2-5,.,TRBV5-1,.,TGCGCCAGCAGTTACAGGGACATGGGAGAGACCCAGTACTTC,CASSYRDMGETQYF
TRBJ2-2,TRBD1,TRBV6-5,.,TGTGCCAGCAGTTTTACAGGGGAAGGAGCCGGGGAGCTGTTTTTT,CASSFTGEGAGELFF
TRBJ1-4,.,TRBV7-9,.,TGTGCCAGCAGCTTCAGTTCTAATGAAAAACTGTTTTTT,CASSFSSNEKLFF
TRBJ2-5,TRBD2,TRBV27,few,TGTGCCAGCACCCCCAGCGGGAGCGGGGAGACCCAGTACTTC,CASTPSGSGETQYF
TRBJ2-2,.,TRBV4-1,few,TGCGCCAGCAGCCAAATTGACATTCTCTCCACCGGGGAGCTGTTTTTT,CASSQIDILSTGELFF
TRBJ2-2,.,TRBV7-8,.,TGTGCCAGCAGCCGGCGAGGTGGCGGGGAGCTGTTTTTT,CASSRRGGGELFF
TRBJ2-5,TRBD2,TRBV4-1,.,TGCGCCAGCAGCCCGGGACTAGCGGGAGGGTTAGAGACCCAGTACTTC,CASSPGLAGGLETQYF
TRBJ2-5,.,TRBV18,.,TGTGCCAGCTCCCGGCGGGACGGAGGAACTCAAGAGACCCAGTACTTC,CASSRRDGGTQETQYF
TRBJ1-2,TRBD1,TRBV28,.,TGTGCCAGCAGTTTTGGACAGGCGGGCGGCTACACCTTC,CASSFGQAGGYTF
TRBJ1-1,.,TRBV14,.,TGTGCCAGCAGCCAGGAGACAGGAATGATGAACACTGAAGCTTTCTTT,CASSQETGMMNTEAFF
TRBJ2-1,TRBD1,TRBV6-5,.,TGTGCCAGCAGTTCGGGACAGGAATACAATGAGCAGTTCTTC,CASSSGQEYNEQFF
TRBJ1-1,.,TRBV11-2,once,TGTGCCAGCAGCCCCCCCGGACAGAGCGGCACTGAAGCTTTCTTT,CASSPPGQSGTEAFF
TRBJ2-1,.,TRBV28,.,TGTGCCAGCAGTTCAGGGCCCAGGGCCGTCAATGAGCAGTTCTTC,CASSSGPRAVNEQFF
TRBJ2-2,.,TRBV7-2,few,TGTGCCAGCAGCTTACAGGGGAAGAACACCGGGGAGCTGTTTTTT,CASSLQGKNTGELFF
TRBJ1-1,.,TRBV5-1,once,TGCGCCAGCAGCTTGCTGCCCCTGGCCCAAGGGGACACTGAAGCTTTCTTT,CASSLLPLAQGDTEAFF
TRBJ2-3,.,TRBV5-1,.,TGCGCCAGCAGCAGCATAGCGGCTAGCACAGATACGCAGTATTTT,CASSSIAASTDTQYF
TRBJ2-5,TRBD1,TRBV28,.,TGTGCCAGCAGTTTTACAGGGGGAATCCCCGGGGACTTC,CASSFTGGIPGDF
TRBJ2-3,.,TRBV11-3,.,TGTGCCAGCAGCCACGGGACTCCAGATACGCAGTATTTT,CASSHGTPDTQYF
TRBJ2-7,TRBD1,TRBV7-6,few,TGTGCCAGCAGCCCACCGGGACAGGGGTACGAGCAGTACTTC,CASSPPGQGYEQYF
TRBJ1-1,TRBD1,TRBV6-1,few,TGTGCCAGCAGTGAAATAATGGGACAGGGAGAGAACACTGAAGCTTTCTTT,CASSEIMGQGENTEAFF